The 22 T cell receptor beta chains listed next were all sequenced from one sample in a study of cytomegalovirus exposure and HLA in healthy donors. PCR primers comprised 60 Vbeta and 13 Jbeta primers. Measured with immunoSEQ multiplex PCR; TCRdb has only the in-frame clones, and not every one. Of 150,000 or so clones listed, about 79% were seen once; the top ten hold around 6%. Input material: PBMCs. These receptors originate from a man aged 50-59 years in good health and CMV-seropositive.

V usage is TRBV19 and J usage is TRBJ2-3; perhaps TRBD1 as D (6 bases). Per germline, CDR1 LNHDA and CDR2 SQIVND (reference sequence). Trimming removed 11 bases from V and 2 bases from J, with 14 bases in between. CDR3 length: 13 residues. The CDR3 bases are TGTGCCTCGCGGACAGAGGACACAGATACGCAGTATTTT. Translation: CASRTEDTDTQYF. The complete variable domain, with remaining parts taken from reference TRBV19 and TRBJ2-3, reads DGGITQSPKYLFRKEGQNVTLSCEQNLNHDAMYWYRQDPGQGLRLIYYSQIVNDFQKGDIAEGYSVSREKKESFPLTVTSAQKNPTAFYLCASRTEDTDTQYFGPGTRLTVL.

The CDR3 loop is CASRGTAASTDTQYF. The CDR3 coding sequence is TGTGCCAGTAGGGGGACAGCGGCTAGCACAGATACGCAGTATTTT. This sequence joins TRBV19 and TRBJ2-3, with 7 positions matching TRBD1. V dropped 6 bases and J dropped 0; count of bases not matched to a gene: 6. The CDR3 extends over 15 amino acids. The germline V gene encodes CDR1 LNHDA and CDR2 SQIVND (reference sequence).

The sample holds one count of this clone. The CDR3 here is CASSPLGPGNEQFF. CDR3 DNA: TGTGCCAGCAGCCCGCTGGGGCCGGGCAATGAGCAGTTCTTC. The chain joins TRBV7-6 to TRBJ2-1, with a possible D match to TRBD1 (5 bases). Germline V CDR1 and CDR2: SGHVS, FNYEAQ. V lost 5 bases, J lost 6 bases, and 14 bases lay in between. The CDR3 has 14 residues.

This clone was recorded a few times. This chain links TRBV6-5 with TRBJ2-1, with D maybe TRBD1 (6 bases). In germline, CDR1 is MNHEY, CDR2 SVGAGI. Trimming stripped 7 bases from V and 4 bases from J, with 8 bases between. The CDR3 consists of 12 residues. CDR3 DNA: TGTGCCAGCAAGGACAGTTACAATGAGCAGTTCTTC. It is translated as CASKDSYNEQFF.

This clone occurred a few times. The chain has TRBV5-4 and TRBJ1-1; no clear D. Germline V gives CDR1 SGHNT, CDR2 YYREEE (reference sequence). There are 14 residues in the CDR3. The V gene lost 0 bases and the J gene lost 0 bases, with 6 bases spanning the gap. The CDR3 coding sequence is TGTGCCAGCAGCTTGGGCCGGTTGAACACTGAAGCTTTCTTT. Its protein product is CASSLGRLNTEAFF.

This clone was counted a few times. The chain uses TRBV27 and TRBJ1-1, with 7 nucleotides matching TRBD1. The CDR3 is 13 residues long. Germline loops: CDR1 MNHEY, CDR2 SMNVEV (reference sequence). J was trimmed by 5 bases and V by 3 bases; bases with no gene match: 3. CDR3 loop: CASSLFRGTEAFF. The CDR3 coding sequence is TGTGCCAGCAGTTTGTTCAGGGGGACTGAAGCTTTCTTT.

This clone was observed a handful of times. The V gene is TRBV11-2, the J gene TRBJ1-1; D is undetermined. This CDR3 is built from 14 residues. Germline loops: CDR1 SGHAT, CDR2 FQNNGV. Trimming took 4 bases from V and 1 from J, leaving 10 bases between them. CDR3 DNA: TGTGCCAGCAGCTCCGGTTTCGGGAACACTGAAGCTTTCTTT. It specifies CASSSGFGNTEAFF.

On this clone: The same CDR3 also results from other DNA sequences found in this sample. The CDR3 DNA sequence: TGTGCCAGCAGTTACGGAGAGACAGGCTACGAGCAGTACGTC. Protein: CASSYGETGYEQYV. The chain is built from TRBV6-5 and TRBJ2-7; TRBD1 might be the D (6 bases). V lost 2 bases to trimming and J lost 3 bases, with 11 bases between them. Germline V gene sequence: CDR1 MNHEY, CDR2 SVGAGI. This CDR3 contains 14 residues.

This sequence joins TRBV7-8 and TRBJ2-7, with TRBD1 matching 10 bases. The V segment lost 5 bases and the J segment 4 bases; nucleotides outside the gene matches: 5. CDR3 length: 14 amino acids. Per the germline V gene, CDR1 is SGHVS and CDR2 is FQNEAQ. CDR3 sequence: CASSLGQGIYEQYF. DNA of the CDR3: TGTGCCAGCAGCCTGGGACAGGGGATTTACGAGCAGTACTTC.

This chain links TRBV7-3 with TRBJ2-1; 8 bases match TRBD2. Looked up from germline, CDR1 is SGHTA and CDR2 is FQGTGA. This CDR3 is 15 amino acids long. After removal of 5 bases from V and 3 bases from J, the junction contained 6 bases not matched to a gene. The CDR3 is CASSPREGLYNEQFF. The CDR3 DNA is TGTGCCAGCAGCCCCCGGGAGGGGCTCTACAATGAGCAGTTCTTC.

The V call is TRBV11-2, the J call TRBJ2-3; D is undetermined. The germline V gene has CDR1 SGHAT and CDR2 FQNNGV. The CDR3 is 12 amino acids. V lost 4 bases and J 6 bases, leaving 8 bases between the germline ends. As DNA, the CDR3 is TGTGCCAGCAGCTCCCCCGGGGATACGCAGTATTTT. Translated, it gives CASSSPGDTQYF.

This chain uses TRBV5-4 with TRBJ1-3; no definite D call. Trimming took 2 bases from V and 4 from J, leaving 10 bases between them. There are 14 residues in the CDR3. The germline V gene encodes CDR1 SGHNT and CDR2 YYREEE (reference sequence). The CDR3 here is CASSFRDFGNTIYF. The CDR3 bases are TGTGCCAGCAGCTTTCGAGATTTCGGAAACACCATATATTTT.

This clone was recorded a few times. The chain joins TRBV5-4 to TRBJ2-7; possibly TRBD2 for D (6 bases). The CDR3 consists of 14 residues. V lost 4 bases, J lost 7 bases, and 18 bases lay in between. Germline V gives CDR1 SGHNT, CDR2 YYREEE (reference sequence). CDR3 protein: CASSPDPEGREQYV. The CDR3 nucleotides read TGTGCCAGCAGCCCGGACCCGGAGGGGAGGGAGCAGTACGTC.

The chain is built from TRBV21-1 and TRBJ1-2. TRBV21-1 is a recognized pseudogene. This CDR3 spans 18 amino acids. The CDR3 protein is CASSKPPGKGRFNSGYTF. The CDR3 DNA reads TGTGCCAGCAGCAAACCCCCCGGGAAGGGCCGTTTTAATAGTGGCTACACCTTC.

The rearrangement joins TRBV5-6 to TRBJ1-4; D not resolved. The CDR3 extends over 13 amino acids. Per germline, CDR1 SGHDT and CDR2 YYEEEE. Trimming removed 0 bases from V and 7 bases from J, with 7 bases in between. The CDR3 bases are TGTGCCAGCAGCTTGGGAGGGATTGAAAAACTGTTTTTT. This gives the protein CASSLGGIEKLFF.

J is TRBJ1-5 and V is TRBV6-1; D is unresolved. CDR3 length equals 14 residues. Trimming took off 3 bases at V and 2 bases at J, with 8 bases between the two ends. Germline CDR1 and CDR2: MNHNS and SASEGT. The chain's CDR3 is CASSDSQGNQPQHF. In DNA, the CDR3 is TGTGCCAGCAGTGACTCCCAGGGCAATCAGCCCCAGCATTTT.

The V call is TRBV7-6, the J call TRBJ1-3; maybe TRBD1 (5 bases). This CDR3 has 15 residues. The V gene's germline CDR1 is SGHVS and CDR2 FNYEAQ. Trimming took off 5 bases at V and 2 bases at J, with 13 bases between the two ends. CDR3 amino acids: CASSKQATAGNTIYF. CDR3 sequence (DNA): TGTGCCAGCAGCAAACAAGCGACAGCTGGAAACACCATATATTTT.

The rearrangement joins TRBV5-1 to TRBJ2-1, with D perhaps TRBD2 (6 bases). CDR1 SGHRS and CDR2 YFSETQ come from the germline V gene. The CDR3 loop spans 16 amino acids. Trimming pared 2 bases from V and 0 bases from J, leaving 12 bases between. The CDR3 reads CASSLPLASSYNEQFF. CDR3 coding DNA: TGCGCCAGCAGCTTACCCCTAGCGAGCTCCTACAATGAGCAGTTCTTC.

The gene calls are TRBV2 and TRBJ1-6; 10 bases align to TRBD1. V was pared by 8 bases and J by 7 bases, with 5 bases of the junction left unmatched. CDR1 and CDR2 from the germline V gene are SNHLY and FYNNEI. The CDR3 is made up of 14 amino acids. The CDR3 is CASVRDRGNSPLHF. For the CDR3, the DNA is TGTGCCAGCGTTAGGGACAGGGGAAATTCACCCCTCCACTTT.

J is TRBJ1-1 and V is TRBV19; D may be TRBD1 (6 bases). The CDR3 runs 15 residues. The V gene lost 6 bases and the J gene lost 0 bases, with 14 bases spanning the gap. Germline-derived CDR1 and CDR2 are LNHDA and SQIVND (reference sequence). The CDR3 here is CASRATGTLNTEAFF. CDR3 coding DNA: TGTGCCAGTAGGGCGACAGGTACCCTGAACACTGAAGCTTTCTTT.

DNA of the CDR3: TGCGCCAGCAGTGCGGGGAACACCGGGGAGCTGTTTTTT. Translation gives CASSAGNTGELFF. This chain uses TRBV5-1 with TRBJ2-2, with TRBD2 as a possible D gene (5 bases). Per the germline V gene, CDR1 is SGHRS and CDR2 is YFSETQ. The CDR3 is made up of 13 amino acids. V lost 5 bases, J lost 1 base, and 6 bases lay in between.

The count of this clone is one. V usage is TRBV9 and J usage is TRBJ2-2, with a possible D match to TRBD2 (6 bases). V was shortened by 3 bases and J by 7 bases, with 13 bases between the two germline ends. This CDR3 contains 14 residues. Germline V gene lookup returns CDR1 SGDLS and CDR2 YYNGEE. This CDR3 reads CASSEEGPGGELFF. CDR3 coding DNA: TGTGCCAGCAGCGAGGAGGGACCTGGCGGGGAGCTGTTTTTT.